This T cell receptor beta chain was retrieved from a study of blood T cells in healthy people across ages. Through a sample-barcoded 5' primer and a J-beta primer mix, a second PCR was run for roughly 6 to 12 cycles. In TCRdb, the 5' RACE reads were re-called with MiXCR into one record per CDR3 protein. The sample has 870,000 or so distinct CDR3 sequences, around 26% seen once. In germline, CDR1 is KGHSH, CDR2 LQKENI. V was trimmed by 0 bases and J by 6 bases, leaving 15 bases between them. This CDR3 is 16 amino acids long. Study-level points and caveats: PBMC samples, being unsorted, prevented any conclusive comparison of naive and antigen-experienced cells.

This clonotype was found many times. The antigen is not known. V gene TRBV18 combines with J gene TRBJ2-1; a weak D match, TRBD2 (5 bases). The clonotype comes from a woman older than 75 in good health. The sample taken for sequencing was blood. CDR3 protein: CASSPPHLVRANEQFF. DNA for the CDR3: TGTGCCAGCTCACCACCGCACCTAGTGAGGGCCAATGAGCAGTTCTTC.